These T cell receptor beta chains were read from a single sample in a study of T cell repertoires in cytomegalovirus infection. Their antigens remain unidentified. TCRdb redid the calling of the reads with MiXCR, one entry per CDR3 protein. The sample has some 920,000 distinct CDR3 sequences; around 30% are singletons. The sample was cultured CD8+ T cells from PBMCs, taken from culture after CMV antigen stimulation. The receptors were sampled from a human donor in good health (CMV status not recorded). Some clones in this sample may be carry-over from other donors' samples. CDR3s include the opening cysteine and the closing phenylalanine or tryptophan. D genes are given only for firm matches. Clone size, where shown, is once, few, many, or a class for clones that have expanded.

D gene	V gene	J gene	clone size	CDR3 DNA	CDR3 protein
.	TRBV6-1	TRBJ2-1	few	TGTGCCAGTCGCCTAGGGACAGGCCTGCTGGCGGGGGGGGAGAATGAGCAGTTCTTC	CASRLGTGLLAGGENEQFF
.	TRBV28	TRBJ2-5	.	TGTGCCAGCAGTACCTCATGGCAGGGCCATCTTCAAGAGACCCAGTACTTC	CASSTSWQGHLQETQYF
TRBD2	TRBV4-1	TRBJ2-3	.	TGCGCCAGCAGCCCAAACGAGCGGGGGACAGATACGCAGTATTTT	CASSPNERGTDTQYF
TRBD1	TRBV7-6	TRBJ2-5	.	TGTGCCAGCAGCTTAGGGACAGGGGGTCAACCAAAAGAGACCCAGTACTTC	CASSLGTGGQPKETQYF
.	TRBV20-1	TRBJ2-1	.	TGCAGTGCGGTTGATTGGGGGTACAATGAGCAGTTCTTC	CSAVDWGYNEQFF
TRBD1	TRBV29-1	TRBJ1-2	.	TGCAGCGTTGAAAGACAGGGCATCTACTATGGCTACACCTTC	CSVERQGIYYGYTF
TRBD2	TRBV6-5	TRBJ2-5	.	TGTGCCAGCAGTTATTGGGGGGGTGAAGAGACCCAGTACTTC	CASSYWGGEETQYF
TRBD2	TRBV19	TRBJ2-3	.	TGTGCCAGTAGGAGCGGGGGCACGGATACGCAGTATTTT	CASRSGGTDTQYF
TRBD1	TRBV20-1	TRBJ1-1	.	TGCAGTGCTTGGGACAGAGGGAACACTGAAGCTTTCTTT	CSAWDRGNTEAFF
TRBD1	TRBV18	TRBJ2-7	few	TGTGCCAGCTCACCATACAGGGGCGAGCAGTACTTC	CASSPYRGEQYF
.	TRBV6-5	TRBJ1-1	.	TGTGCCAGTAGTTACCGGGTGACACGCGACCCTTGGAACACTGAAGCTTTCTTT	CASSYRVTRDPWNTEAFF
TRBD2	TRBV7-6	TRBJ2-7	.	TGTGCCAGCAAAACTGCGGGAGCCCCCAGCGAGCAGTACTTC	CASKTAGAPSEQYF
TRBD2	TRBV4-2	TRBJ2-3	.	TGTGCCAGCAGCCGCGGACTAGCGGGGGGGCCCGCAGATACGCAGTATTTT	CASSRGLAGGPADTQYF
TRBD2	TRBV12-3/TRBV12-4	TRBJ2-2	few	TGTGCCAGCACCTTCTGGGGGGGTGAGGGCGGGGAGCTGTTTTTT	CASTFWGGEGGELFF
.	TRBV14	TRBJ2-1	.	TGTGCCAGCAGCCCCCAGAGCGGCTCCTACAATGAGCAGTTCTTC	CASSPQSGSYNEQFF
.	TRBV5-6	TRBJ2-1	few	TGTGCCAGCAGCTTGGCCAACCGGGAGCAGTTCTTC	CASSLANREQFF
.	TRBV2	TRBJ2-1	.	TGTGCCACCAAGCGATTAGGGGAGCAGTTCTTC	CATKRLGEQFF
.	TRBV6-1	TRBJ1-5	many	TGTGCCAGCAGTGGATCAAAGTTAATCAATCAGCCCCAGCATTTT	CASSGSKLINQPQHF
.	TRBV27	TRBJ2-2	.	TGTGCCAGCAGTTTCTGGGGGCGGACCGGGGAGCTGTTTTTT	CASSFWGRTGELFF
.	TRBV6-1	TRBJ1-2	many	TGTGCCAGCAGTGCTAACCGTTCGCGGAACTATGGCTACACCTTC	CASSANRSRNYGYTF
.	TRBV18	TRBJ2-1	.	TGTGCCAGCTCACCAGCGGGAAGGCGGGGGCTGAACAATGAGCAGTTCTTC	CASSPAGRRGLNNEQFF
.	TRBV20-1	TRBJ1-2	.	TGCAGTGCCCCAGACAGCACTTCTAGCTATGGCTACACCTTC	CSAPDSTSSYGYTF
TRBD1	TRBV10-2	TRBJ1-2	few	TGCGCCAGCAGCACAGGAGGGACAGGGGGCCATGGCTACACCTTC	CASSTGGTGGHGYTF
.	TRBV7-8	TRBJ2-6	.	TGTGTCAGCAGCCAGTTTCCCTCTGGGGCCAACGTCCTGACTTTC	CVSSQFPSGANVLTF
.	TRBV19	TRBJ1-6	few	TGTGCCAGTAACCGAAGGCAGGAGAGATATAATTCACCCCTCCACTTT	CASNRRQERYNSPLHF
.	TRBV5-1	TRBJ1-3	.	TGCGCCAGCAGCCCGGGGGGGGCTTGGAACACCATATATTTT	CASSPGGAWNTIYF
.	TRBV20-1	TRBJ2-7	.	TGCAGTGCTTGCGCGGAAAGGGGGTGGGTAAGCTCCTACGAGCAGTACTTC	CSACAERGWVSSYEQYF
TRBD1	TRBV27	TRBJ2-1	few	TGTGCCAGCAGTTATGGGGACAGGGATTACAATGAGCAGTTCTTC	CASSYGDRDYNEQFF
TRBD1	TRBV7-1	TRBJ2-1	.	TGTGCCAGCAGCTCTGCTACCGGGACAGGGTCTTCTGAGCAGTTCTTC	CASSSATGTGSSEQFF
.	TRBV15	TRBJ2-2	.	TGTGCCACCAGCATGAACGGAGAGGGGAACACCGGGGAGCTGTTTTTT	CATSMNGEGNTGELFF
.	TRBV6-6	TRBJ2-7	.	TGTGCCAGCAGTTTCCTGGACCCCATTGGCGAGCAGTACTTC	CASSFLDPIGEQYF
TRBD2	TRBV7-2	TRBJ2-5	many	TGTGCCAGCAGGTCCAGCGGGGGGGCGGTTGAGACCCAGTACTTC	CASRSSGGAVETQYF
.	TRBV27	TRBJ2-3	few	TGTGCCAGCAGTTTAAGAGTTCGGGCAACAGATACGCAGTATTTT	CASSLRVRATDTQYF
.	TRBV7-2	TRBJ1-2	many	TGTGCCAGCAGCTTAGTGGCGGGGGCCCTTAACTATGGCTACACCTTC	CASSLVAGALNYGYTF
.	TRBV6-5	TRBJ1-5	few	TGTGCCAGCAGTCCGGGACAACTCGGTGGCCAGCCCCAGCATTTT	CASSPGQLGGQPQHF
TRBD2	TRBV6-1	TRBJ2-3	few	TGTGCCAGCAGCGGGCTGGCGGGGGGCCCCGATACGCAGTATTTT	CASSGLAGGPDTQYF
TRBD2	TRBV6-2/TRBV6-3	TRBJ2-2	few	TGTGCCAGCAGTCCGCCCGGACTAGCGGGGCCCGGGGAGCTGTTTTTT	CASSPPGLAGPGELFF
TRBD2	TRBV12-3/TRBV12-4	TRBJ2-2	.	TGTGCCAGCAGTCCCGGGACTAGCGGGGGAGGTGGGGAGCTGTTTTTT	CASSPGTSGGGGELFF
.	TRBV5-4	TRBJ1-1	few	TGTGCCAGCACCATCGGCACTGAAGCTTTCTTT	CASTIGTEAFF
.	TRBV4-1	TRBJ1-2	few	TGCGCCAGCAGCCAAACAGATGTGGGCAGCTATGGCTACACCTTC	CASSQTDVGSYGYTF
TRBD2	TRBV27	TRBJ2-7	.	TGTGCCAGCAGCCCCCTAGCGGGGGACTTTATCTACGAGCAGTACTTC	CASSPLAGDFIYEQYF
TRBD1	TRBV6-5	TRBJ1-2	.	TGTGCCAGCAGTTACTGGACAGGGTATGGCTACACCTTC	CASSYWTGYGYTF
TRBD2	TRBV27	TRBJ2-3	few	TGTGCCAGCAGTTGGACTAGCCTCTCAGATACGCAGTATTTT	CASSWTSLSDTQYF
.	TRBV6-5	TRBJ1-4	few	TGTGCCACCCAGGGGCATAATGAAAAACTGTTTTTT	CATQGHNEKLFF
TRBD1	TRBV7-6	TRBJ2-5	many	TGTGCCAGCAGCCCCGTGGGGACAGGGGTCCAAGAGACCCAGTACTTC	CASSPVGTGVQETQYF
TRBD1	TRBV5-6	TRBJ2-7	.	TGTGCCAGCAGCTTGGGACCCGCAGGGGGCTTCTACGAGCAGTACTTC	CASSLGPAGGFYEQYF
.	TRBV7-9	TRBJ2-4	few	TGTGCCAGCAGCTCCACCGGGACCGAGATATCCAAAAACATTCAGTACTTC	CASSSTGTEISKNIQYF
.	TRBV7-2	TRBJ2-6	.	TGTGCCAGCAGCTCCACAGGGCTAAAGGGTGGGGCCAACGTCCTGACTTTC	CASSSTGLKGGANVLTF